This TCR beta chain was retrieved from a study of shared clonotypes between healthy human individuals. Trimming pared 1 base from V and 0 bases from J, leaving 17 bases between. This CDR3 comprises 18 residues. Per germline, CDR1 LGHNA and CDR2 YSLEER. Assay: immunoSEQ multiplex PCR; the TCRdb copy retains only in-frame clones and omits some. In the table there are 2,500,000 or so clones, over 85% of which are singletons. In its sample, this clone was seen once. The TCR sequence derives from a man aged 18 to 29 in good health. Some clones in this sample may be carry-over from other donors' samples. The chain links TRBV4-3 to TRBJ2-3, with D tentatively TRBD2 (5 bases). The sequenced sample consisted of naive CD4+ T cells from PBMCs. Noted subset: CD45RA+ positively selected. The CDR3 region is CASSQGAGAAASTDTQYF. CDR3 nucleotides: TGCGCCAGCAGCCAAGGAGCTGGAGCGGCTGCCAGCACAGATACGCAGTATTTT.